Below, 11 T cell receptor beta chains from the same sample are listed, as sequenced in a study of tumor and adjacent non-tumor tissue in lung cancer. The library came from three nested PCR rounds adapted from ARM-PCR protocols. MiXCR, applied by TCRdb to the multiplex PCR reads, yields one record per CDR3 protein. The sample includes some 100,000 distinct CDR3 sequences, about 61% seen only once; the top ten take 15% to 20%. No cell sorting was done before RNA was extracted from the tissue. The normal lung tissue was taken more than 3 cm from the tumor edge. The specimen sequenced was distant non-tumor lung tissue. The source of these receptors is a man aged 60 to 75 with non-small cell lung cancer.

This clonotype was detected only a few times. Possible read error: a much larger clone is one base away. V usage is TRBV11-2 and J usage is TRBJ1-6; D remains unclear. Trimming shortened V by 7 bases and J by 8 bases, and 15 bases separated the two germline ends. This CDR3 has 14 amino acids. Looked up from germline, CDR1 is SGHAT and CDR2 is FQNNGV. CDR3 residues: CASNTRTRDSPLHF. DNA of the CDR3: TGTGCCAGCAACACCAGGACCCGAGATTCACCCCTCCACTTT.

Concerning this clonotype: The conserved phenylalanine or tryptophan is not found at the CDR3 terminus, so this likely reflects a read error. This chain joins TRBV4-3 and TRBJ2-6; a weak D match, TRBD2 (6 bases). The V and J ends lost 2 bases and 2 bases respectively, with 10 bases between them. This CDR3 spans 16 amino acids. Germline CDR1 reads LGHNA; CDR2 reads YSLEER. The CDR3 is CASSQHTGAGANVLTY. CDR3 nucleotides: TGCGCCAGCAGCCAACATACGGGGGCTGGGGCCAACGTCCTGACTTAC.

The V gene is TRBV7-8, the J gene TRBJ1-2; no reliable D call. Germline-derived CDR1 and CDR2 are SGHVS and FQNEAQ. Between the trimmed V and J ends, which lost 4 bases and 5 bases, there was a span of 8 bases. The CDR3 consists of 12 residues. CDR3 sequence: CASSSSIYGYTF. The DNA for the CDR3 is TGTGCCAGCAGCTCGTCCATTTATGGCTACACCTTC. The full variable domain, rest sourced from reference TRBV7-8 and TRBJ1-2, is GAGVSQSPRYKVAKRGQDVALRCDPISGHVSLFWYQQALGQGPEFLTYFQNEAQLDKSGLPSDRFFAERPEGSVSTLKIQRTQQEDSAVYLCASSSSIYGYTFGSGTRLTVV.

As for this clonotype: The junction shows a germline mismatch at one end, possibly a read error. V and J are TRBV10-3 and TRBJ2-3; D not certain. This CDR3 comprises 16 residues. The V gene's germline CDR1 is ENHRY and CDR2 SYGVKD. The DNA of the CDR3 is TGTGCCATCAGTGAGTCGATCCCTTTAGGGTCAGATACACAGTATTTT. It yields the protein CAISESIPLGSDTQYF.

V gene TRBV6-4 combines with J gene TRBJ2-1; a weak D match, TRBD2 (5 bases). The CDR3 covers 13 residues. The V and J ends lost 2 bases and 6 bases respectively, with 8 bases between them. Germline V gene lookup returns CDR1 MRHNA and CDR2 SNTAGT. CDR3 residues: CASSDTDSNEQFF. The CDR3 bases are TGTGCCAGCAGTGACACGGACTCCAATGAGCAGTTCTTC.

Comment on this clonotype: A read error may be the cause here, since a much bigger clone is one base away. The chain employs TRBV4-1 and TRBJ2-1, with D perhaps matching TRBD1 or TRBD2 (5 bases each). This CDR3 has 16 amino acids. Germline assignment: CDR1 MGHRA and CDR2 YSYEKL. CDR3: CASSQAQGSGYSEQFF. The CDR3, as DNA: TGCGCCAGCAGCCAAGCTCAGGGAAGCGGATACAGTGAGCAGTTCTTC.

This rearrangement joins TRBV7-9 to TRBJ1-3; D uncertain. The CDR3 length is 14 residues. The V and J ends lost 1 base and 0 bases respectively, with 4 bases between them. Looked up from germline, CDR1 is SEHNR and CDR2 is FQNEAQ (reference sequence). The CDR3 spells CASSLVTSGNTIYF. The CDR3 DNA reads as TGTGCCAGCAGCTTAGTCACCTCTGGAAACACCATATATTTT.

Comment on this clonotype: At one end the junction does not follow the germline gene, possibly because of a read error. The chain couples TRBV6-6 to TRBJ2-5; D not resolved. The CDR3 has 13 amino acids. CDR1 and CDR2 (germline): MNHNY, SVGAGI (reference sequence). DNA for the CDR3: TGTGCCAGCAGTTATTTCAGTCAGGAGACCCATTACTTC. It is translated as CASSYFSQETHYF.

Note on this clonotype: At one of its ends the junction is not consistent with the germline gene, which may arise from a read error. The rearrangement joins TRBV12-3 or TRBV12-4 to TRBJ2-2, with D possibly matching TRBD2 (5 bases). The CDR3 extends over 13 amino acids. The CDR3 DNA reads TGTGCCAGCATTTTTGGGGTATTTGGGGAGTTGTTTTTT. Its translation: CASIFGVFGELFF.

This clonotype appeared a few times. This clone may be a read error of a much larger clone one base away. The genes are TRBV6-2 or TRBV6-3 and TRBJ2-2; D is undetermined. V shed 2 bases and J shed 7 bases, with 8 bases lying between them. This CDR3 has 13 residues. Per germline, CDR1 MNHEY and CDR2 SVGEGT. Here the CDR3 DNA reads TGTGCCAGCAGTTACGGTATGGTCGGGGAGCTGTTTTTT. Translation gives CASSYGMVGELFF.

V gene TRBV20-1 combines with J gene TRBJ2-3; TRBD2 matches at 10 bases. The CDR3 is made up of 16 amino acids. With 0 bases clipped from V and 7 bases from J, the junction kept 10 bases outside the gene matches. The germline gives CDR1 DFQATT, CDR2 SNEGSKA (reference sequence). The CDR3 nucleotides read TGCAGTGCTAGAGATACAAGCAGCGGGGGGGCATATACGCAGTATTTT. As protein: CSARDTSSGGAYTQYF.